This is a list of T cell receptor beta chains from one sample in a study of regulatory T cells in long-lasting Graves disease. MiXCR, run by TCRdb on the multiplex PCR reads, gives a single entry per CDR3 protein. The sample has roughly 430,000 distinct CDR3 sequences; approximately 16% are singletons. These data were likewise used in another study, on T cells in Graves' hyperthyroidism and ophthalmopathy.

Specimen: peripheral blood mononuclear cells (PBMCs), collected at new diagnosis, from a patient treated with antithyroid drugs. These receptors all come from a woman aged 25 to 39 with Graves disease. Each CDR3 is given with its conserved first and last residue. D genes are given only for firm matches. A row's size may be missing; if present it is once, few, many or a size class.

V: TRBV20-1
size: many
J: TRBJ1-3
D: TRBD1
CDR3: CSATTGFSGNTIYF
DNA: TGCAGTGCGACGACAGGGTTCTCTGGAAACACCATATATTTT

V: TRBV5-1
size: many
J: TRBJ2-7
D: NA
CDR3: CASSLGGITVPEYF
DNA: TGCGCCAGCAGCTTGGGCGGGATTACGGTTCCGGAGTACTTC

V: TRBV12-3/TRBV12-4
size: many
J: TRBJ2-1
D: TRBD2
CDR3: CASSAPGLAGYNEQFF
DNA: TGTGCCAGCAGTGCCCCGGGACTAGCGGGGTACAATGAGCAGTTCTTC

V: TRBV27
size: many
J: TRBJ2-3
D: NA
CDR3: CASSLGGKTDTQYF
DNA: TGTGCCAGCAGTTTAGGTGGGAAAACAGATACGCAGTATTTT

V: TRBV20-1
size: many
J: TRBJ1-2
D: TRBD1
CDR3: CSARDPGGNGYTF
DNA: TGCAGTGCTAGAGATCCAGGGGGCAATGGCTACACCTTC

V: TRBV7-2
size: many
J: TRBJ2-7
D: NA
CDR3: CASSLAPFSEQYF
DNA: TGTGCCAGCAGCTTAGCGCCGTTCAGCGAGCAGTACTTC

V: TRBV27
size: few
J: TRBJ2-2
D: NA
CDR3: CASSRREGKKNTGELFF
DNA: TGTGCCAGCAGTCGGAGAGAAGGAAAGAAGAACACCGGGGAGCTGTTTTTT

V: TRBV28
size: many
J: TRBJ2-1
D: NA
CDR3: CATKDPSSYNEQFF
DNA: TGTGCCACCAAGGACCCCAGCTCCTACAATGAGCAGTTCTTC

V: TRBV5-1
size: many
J: TRBJ2-5
D: TRBD2
CDR3: CASSLGQRGTQYF
DNA: TGCGCCAGCAGCTTGGGCCAGCGGGGGACCCAGTACTTC

V: TRBV28
size: many
J: TRBJ2-7
D: TRBD2
CDR3: CASSLWRELGEQYF
DNA: TGTGCCAGCAGTTTGTGGCGGGAGTTGGGGGAGCAGTACTTC

V: TRBV30
size: many
J: TRBJ1-1
D: NA
CDR3: CAWSPGGTLNTEAFF
DNA: TGTGCCTGGAGTCCGGGGGGGACTCTGAACACTGAAGCTTTCTTT

V: TRBV6-2/TRBV6-3
size: NA
J: TRBJ2-1
D: TRBD1
CDR3: CASVRQGNYNEQFF
DNA: TGTGCCAGCGTACGACAGGGGAACTACAATGAGCAGTTCTTC

V: TRBV7-8
size: many
J: TRBJ2-1
D: TRBD1
CDR3: CASSSNWDRDNEQFF
DNA: TGTGCCAGCAGCTCCAATTGGGACAGGGACAATGAGCAGTTCTTC

V: TRBV14
size: few
J: TRBJ2-7
D: NA
CDR3: CASSQDRRSPYEQYF
DNA: TGTGCCAGCAGCCAAGATAGGAGAAGCCCCTACGAGCAGTACTTC

V: TRBV7-6
size: NA
J: TRBJ2-4
D: TRBD2
CDR3: CASSLAGSAGARNIQYF
DNA: TGTGCCAGCAGCTTAGCGGGGTCAGCGGGAGCTAGAAACATTCAGTACTTC

V: TRBV6-1
size: few
J: TRBJ2-3
D: NA
CDR3: CASYNPRGTQYF
DNA: TGTGCCAGCTATAACCCCAGGGGAACGCAGTATTTT

V: TRBV20-1
size: many
J: TRBJ1-2
D: NA
CDR3: CSTGVSPTRGYTF
DNA: TGCAGTACTGGGGTCTCCCCGACACGTGGCTACACCTTC

V: TRBV5-1
size: many
J: TRBJ2-1
D: NA
CDR3: CASSQIPGSSYNEQFF
DNA: TGCGCCAGCAGCCAAATACCAGGTAGCTCCTACAATGAGCAGTTCTTC

V: TRBV10-3
size: NA
J: TRBJ2-2
D: TRBD2
CDR3: CAISFRHGTSGTGELFF
DNA: TGTGCCATCAGTTTCCGCCACGGGACTAGCGGCACCGGGGAGCTGTTTTTT

V: TRBV27
size: many
J: TRBJ1-2
D: NA
CDR3: CASSLSRVDYGYTF
DNA: TGTGCCAGCAGTTTATCGAGGGTAGACTATGGCTACACCTTC

V: TRBV14
size: many
J: TRBJ2-1
D: NA
CDR3: CASSHLTGYNEQFF
DNA: TGTGCCAGCAGCCACTTAACAGGTTACAATGAGCAGTTCTTC

V: TRBV12-3/TRBV12-4
size: many
J: TRBJ2-1
D: NA
CDR3: CASKQGKNNEQFF
DNA: TGTGCCAGCAAACAGGGAAAAAACAATGAGCAGTTCTTC

V: TRBV4-1
size: few
J: TRBJ1-5
D: TRBD1
CDR3: CASSQNRGKPQHF
DNA: TGCGCCAGCAGTCAAAACAGGGGGAAGCCCCAGCATTTT

V: TRBV20-1
size: few
J: TRBJ1-5
D: NA
CDR3: CSLRRDIGGGQPQHF
DNA: TGCAGTCTGCGCCGGGACATCGGCGGAGGTCAGCCCCAGCATTTT

V: TRBV14
size: NA
J: TRBJ2-7
D: NA
CDR3: CASSLIGGGSSYEQYF
DNA: TGTGCCAGCAGCCTCATAGGTGGGGGTTCGTCTTACGAGCAGTACTTC

V: TRBV7-2
size: many
J: TRBJ2-1
D: NA
CDR3: CASSSPWHLDEQFF
DNA: TGTGCCAGCAGCTCCCCGTGGCATTTGGATGAGCAGTTCTTC

V: TRBV19
size: NA
J: TRBJ2-1
D: TRBD2
CDR3: CASSTPRWTSGRVTGEQFF
DNA: TGTGCCAGTAGTACCCCCCGATGGACTAGCGGGAGAGTAACAGGAGAGCAGTTCTTC

V: TRBV5-1
size: many
J: TRBJ2-7
D: NA
CDR3: CASRGVGGPPGEQYF
DNA: TGCGCCAGCAGGGGGGTTGGGGGCCCACCTGGCGAGCAGTACTTC

V: TRBV18
size: NA
J: TRBJ1-5
D: TRBD1
CDR3: CASSLSSTGFNSNQPQHF
DNA: TGTGCCAGCTCACTATCCTCGACAGGGTTCAATAGCAATCAGCCCCAGCATTTT

V: TRBV7-2
size: NA
J: TRBJ2-1
D: TRBD1
CDR3: CASSVGTGNNEQFF
DNA: TGTGCCAGCAGCGTTGGGACAGGGAACAATGAGCAGTTCTTC

V: TRBV4-1
size: many
J: TRBJ2-7
D: TRBD2
CDR3: CASSQASGSPYEQYF
DNA: TGCGCCAGCAGCCAAGCTAGCGGGAGTCCCTACGAGCAGTACTTC

V: TRBV15
size: few
J: TRBJ2-7
D: TRBD2
CDR3: CATSRAGLAYEQYF
DNA: TGTGCCACCAGCAGAGCGGGACTAGCTTACGAGCAGTACTTC

V: TRBV27
size: few
J: TRBJ1-3
D: NA
CDR3: CASSPTDGSKTGNTIYF
DNA: TGTGCCAGCAGTCCCACGGACGGGTCCAAAACTGGAAACACCATATATTTT

V: TRBV11-2
size: few
J: TRBJ2-1
D: TRBD2
CDR3: CASSPGTSGSRLNEQFF
DNA: TGTGCCAGCAGCCCCGGGACTAGCGGGAGCAGACTCAATGAGCAGTTCTTC

V: TRBV4-3
size: few
J: TRBJ1-1
D: TRBD1
CDR3: CASSQEGVQGEAFF
DNA: TGCGCCAGCAGCCAAGAGGGGGTACAGGGGGAAGCTTTCTTT

V: TRBV27
size: many
J: TRBJ2-1
D: TRBD2
CDR3: CASGTLTSGVRSYNEQFF
DNA: TGTGCCAGCGGGACCTTGACTAGCGGGGTTAGGTCCTACAATGAGCAGTTCTTC

V: TRBV2
size: many
J: TRBJ2-1
D: NA
CDR3: CASSDDIQGGNEQFF
DNA: TGTGCCAGCAGTGATGATATACAGGGCGGCAATGAGCAGTTCTTC